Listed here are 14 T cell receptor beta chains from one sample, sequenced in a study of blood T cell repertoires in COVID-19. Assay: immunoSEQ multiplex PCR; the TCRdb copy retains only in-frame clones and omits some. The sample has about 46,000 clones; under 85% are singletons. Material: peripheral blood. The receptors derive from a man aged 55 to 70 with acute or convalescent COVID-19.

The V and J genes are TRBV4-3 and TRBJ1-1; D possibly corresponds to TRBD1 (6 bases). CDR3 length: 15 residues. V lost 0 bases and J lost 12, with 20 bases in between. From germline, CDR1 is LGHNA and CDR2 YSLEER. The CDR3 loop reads CASSQDIYPGQGTFF. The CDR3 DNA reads TGCGCCAGCAGCCAAGATATTTATCCGGGACAAGGAACTTTCTTT.

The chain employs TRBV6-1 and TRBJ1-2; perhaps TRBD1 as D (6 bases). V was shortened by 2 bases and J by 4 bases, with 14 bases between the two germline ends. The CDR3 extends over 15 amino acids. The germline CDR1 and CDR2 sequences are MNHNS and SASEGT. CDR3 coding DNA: TGTGCCAGCAGTGAACCACGAGCAGGGGTCTATGGCTACACCTTC. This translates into CASSEPRAGVYGYTF.

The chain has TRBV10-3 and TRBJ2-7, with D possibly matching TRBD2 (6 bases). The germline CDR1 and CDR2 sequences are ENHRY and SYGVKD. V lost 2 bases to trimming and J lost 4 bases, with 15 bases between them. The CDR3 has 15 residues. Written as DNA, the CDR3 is TGTGCCATCAGTGAGGTAGCGGAGTTTGGGTACGAGCAGTACTTC. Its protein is CAISEVAEFGYEQYF.

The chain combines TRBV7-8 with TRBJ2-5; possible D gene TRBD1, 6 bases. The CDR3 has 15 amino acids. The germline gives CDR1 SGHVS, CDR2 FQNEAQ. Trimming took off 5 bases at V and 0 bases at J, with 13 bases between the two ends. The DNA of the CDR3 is TGTGCCAGCAGCGTTAGGACAGAATACCAAGAGACCCAGTACTTC. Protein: CASSVRTEYQETQYF.

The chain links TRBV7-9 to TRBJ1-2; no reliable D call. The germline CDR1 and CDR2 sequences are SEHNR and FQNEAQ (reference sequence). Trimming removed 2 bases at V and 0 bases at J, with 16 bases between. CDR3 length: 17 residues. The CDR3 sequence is CASSLTGGSATNYGYTF. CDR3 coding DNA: TGTGCCAGCAGCTTAACGGGTGGATCGGCAACTAACTATGGCTACACCTTC. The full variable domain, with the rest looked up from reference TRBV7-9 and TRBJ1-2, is DTGVSQNPRHKITKRGQNVTFRCDPISEHNRLYWYRQTLGQGPEFLTYFQNEAQLEKSRLLSDRFSAERPKGSFSTLEIQRTEQGDSAMYLCASSLTGGSATNYGYTFGSGTRLTVV.

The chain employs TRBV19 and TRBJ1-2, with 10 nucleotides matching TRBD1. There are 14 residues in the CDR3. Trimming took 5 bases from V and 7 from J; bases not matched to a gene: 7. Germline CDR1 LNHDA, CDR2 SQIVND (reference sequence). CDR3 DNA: TGTGCCAGTAGTCGATTGGACAGGGGGGCTGGCTACACCTTC. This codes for CASSRLDRGAGYTF. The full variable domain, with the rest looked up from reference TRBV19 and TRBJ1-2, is DGGITQSPKYLFRKEGQNVTLSCEQNLNHDAMYWYRQDPGQGLRLIYYSQIVNDFQKGDIAEGYSVSREKKESFPLTVTSAQKNPTAFYLCASSRLDRGAGYTFGSGTRLTVV.

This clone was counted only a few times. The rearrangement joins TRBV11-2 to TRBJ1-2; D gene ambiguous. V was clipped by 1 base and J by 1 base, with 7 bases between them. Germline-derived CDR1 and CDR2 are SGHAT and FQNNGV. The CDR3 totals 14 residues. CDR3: CASSLAPNNYGYTF. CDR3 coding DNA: TGTGCCAGCAGCTTAGCCCCCAATAACTATGGCTACACCTTC. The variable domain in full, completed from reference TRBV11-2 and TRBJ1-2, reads EAGVAQSPRYKIIEKRQSVAFWCNPISGHATLYWYQQILGQGPKLLIQFQNNGVVDDSQLPKDRFSAERLKGVDSTLKIQPAKLEDSAVYLCASSLAPNNYGYTFGSGTRLTVV.

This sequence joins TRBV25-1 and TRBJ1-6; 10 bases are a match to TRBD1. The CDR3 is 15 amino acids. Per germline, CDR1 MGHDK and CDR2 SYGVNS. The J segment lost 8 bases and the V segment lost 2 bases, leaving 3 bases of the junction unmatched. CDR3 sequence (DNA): TGTGCCAGCAGTGAAAGGGGACAGGGGCATTCACCCCTCCACTTT. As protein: CASSERGQGHSPLHF. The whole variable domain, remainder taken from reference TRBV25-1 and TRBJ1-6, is EADIYQTPRYLVIGTGKKITLECSQTMGHDKMYWYQQDPGMELHLIHYSYGVNSTEKGDLSSESTVSRIRTEHFPLTLESARPSHTSQYLCASSERGQGHSPLHFGNGTRLTVT.

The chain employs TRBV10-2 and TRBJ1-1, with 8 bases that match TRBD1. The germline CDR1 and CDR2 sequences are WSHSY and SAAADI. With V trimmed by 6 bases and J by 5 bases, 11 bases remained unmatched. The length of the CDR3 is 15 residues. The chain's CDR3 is CASRDRVGFGTEAFF. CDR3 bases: TGCGCCAGCAGGGACAGGGTTGGGTTTGGGACTGAAGCTTTCTTT.

The chain's CDR3 is CASSVTGLTDTQYF. The CDR3 DNA follows: TGTGCCAGCAGCGTAACAGGGTTGACAGATACGCAGTATTTT. The chain links TRBV9 to TRBJ2-3, with D perhaps matching TRBD1 (6 bases). CDR3 length equals 14 residues. The V gene's germline CDR1 is SGDLS and CDR2 YYNGEE. Trimming took off 1 base at V and 3 bases at J, with 9 bases between the two ends.

CDR3 residues: CASSRGGGLSDTEAFF. CDR3 nucleotides: TGTGCCAGCAGCCGGGGAGGGGGTTTGTCCGACACTGAAGCTTTCTTT. This chain connects TRBV5-5 to TRBJ1-1, with D tentatively TRBD1 (6 bases). The CDR3 runs 16 residues. V lost 4 bases and J 3 bases, leaving 19 bases between the germline ends. CDR1 SGHKS and CDR2 YYEKEE come from the germline V gene (reference sequence).

CDR3 amino acids: CASSLATSGGEETQYF. For the CDR3, the DNA is TGTGCCAGCAGCTTAGCGACTAGCGGGGGGGAGGAGACCCAGTACTTC. The chain carries TRBV5-4 and TRBJ2-5; 14 bases are shared with TRBD2. Germline loops: CDR1 SGHNT, CDR2 YYREEE (reference sequence). V gave up 2 bases and J gave up 5 bases; unmatched junction bases: 5. This CDR3 has 16 residues.

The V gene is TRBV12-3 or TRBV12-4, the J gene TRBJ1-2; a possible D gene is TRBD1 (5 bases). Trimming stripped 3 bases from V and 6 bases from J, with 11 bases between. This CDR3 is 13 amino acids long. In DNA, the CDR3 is TGTGCCAGCAGTTTCGGGGGTAGGAATGGCTACACCTTC. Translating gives CASSFGGRNGYTF.

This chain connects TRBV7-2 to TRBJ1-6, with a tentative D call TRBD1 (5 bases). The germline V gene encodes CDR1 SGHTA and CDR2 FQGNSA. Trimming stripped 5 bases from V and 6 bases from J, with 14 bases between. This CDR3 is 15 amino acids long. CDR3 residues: CASSPLGQLNSPLHF. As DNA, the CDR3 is TGTGCCAGCAGCCCTCTGGGGCAGCTTAATTCACCCCTCCACTTT.